The sample holds a few counts of the clone carrying this T cell receptor beta chain. This sample is drawn from a study of spatial heterogeneity in lung cancer. Regarding time point: blood at routine non-recurrence follow-up after resection. TCRdb re-derived calls from the 5' RACE reads in MiXCR, one entry per CDR3 protein. The sample shows roughly 38,000 distinct CDR3 sequences, about 10% of them seen only once. The source of this sequence is a female donor with early-stage non-small cell lung cancer. Sample: PBMCs, taken at follow-up.

CDR3 protein: CASSFSGSQNSPLHF. In DNA, the CDR3 is TGTGCCAGCAGCTTTTCCGGCAGCCAGAATTCACCCCTCCACTTT. This chain joins TRBV7-9 and TRBJ1-6; D is uncertain. This CDR3 has 15 residues. CDR1 is SEHNR, CDR2 FQNEAQ, per germline (reference sequence). V shed 3 bases and J shed 7 bases, with 13 bases lying between them.